This TCR beta chain derives from a study of blood T cell repertoires in COVID-19. The wider study: Sites across the United States, Italy and Spain contributed samples from acute and convalescent COVID-19.

The data were produced by immunoSEQ multiplex PCR, yet TCRdb's version contains in-frame clones alone and is incomplete. The table lists more than 70,000 clones, 75% to 90% of them singletons. The CDR3 loop spans 14 amino acids. V dropped 8 bases and J dropped 0 bases, with 8 bases sitting between them. The germline V gene encodes CDR1 MNHEY and CDR2 SVGAGI. Input material: peripheral blood. V is TRBV6-5 and J is TRBJ1-6, with TRBD1 as a possible D gene (5 bases). The TCR comes from a man aged 55 to 70 with acute or convalescent COVID-19. The CDR3 loop is CASRQSSYNSPLHF. DNA for the CDR3: TGTGCCAGCCGACAGAGCTCCTATAATTCACCCCTCCACTTT.